This T cell receptor beta chain was found in a study of post-analysis software for immune sequencing data. As for the study in general: As for disease course, relapsing-remitting, secondary progressive and progressive-relapsing multiple sclerosis were all included. Study-wide results and caveats: TRBV segments more frequent in patients than in controls numbered about 5 and included TRBV5-6, TRBV5-1 and TRBV20-1.

Trimming took off 3 bases at V and 2 bases at J, with 10 bases between the two ends. This CDR3 is built from 14 residues. The sample holds many counts of this clonotype. Its antigen is still unknown. cDNA libraries of TCR beta carried unique molecular identifiers. TCRdb re-called the PCR reads with MiXCR, one entry per CDR3 protein. Among 150,000 to 200,000 distinct CDR3 sequences listed, about 32% were seen once. The sample taken for sequencing was blood. This TCR came from a girl aged 10 to 17 with multiple sclerosis. The chain recombines TRBV12-3 or TRBV12-4 with TRBJ1-2, with D possibly being TRBD1 (6 bases). The CDR3 DNA follows: TGTGCCAGCAGTTTGGGAGGGGGGAACTATGGCTACACCTTC. Its protein product is CASSLGGGNYGYTF.